This section outlines one T cell receptor beta chain sequence together with its context. Sequenced by immunoSEQ multiplex PCR; TCRdb stores in-frame clones only, minus some. Here the sample spans 110,000 to 150,000 clones, about 93% being singletons. The data originate from a study of T cell responses to AZD1222 COVID-19 vaccine. The CDR3 runs to 14 residues. The chain employs TRBV1 and TRBJ2-7; TRBD2, the table's D call, was not compared with the DNA. TRBV1 is annotated as a pseudogene. Specimen: peripheral blood, collected on day 0 of AZD1222 vaccination. This TCR derives from an adult in good health. The CDR3 spells CTSIIRRRAYEQYF. In DNA form, the CDR3 reads TGCACCAGCATCATCAGGAGGCGGGCTTACGAGCAGTACTTC.